Many counts were recorded for the clone carrying this T cell receptor (beta chain). This CDR3 contains 15 residues. The V gene end was trimmed by 0 bases and the J gene end by 3 bases; junction bases not matched to a gene: 3. CDR1 is SGHDT, CDR2 YYEEEE, per germline. This entry comes from a study of blood T cells in healthy people across ages. Alongside a J-beta primer mix, a sample-barcoded 5' primer served in a second PCR lasting roughly 7 to 12 cycles. One entry per CDR3 protein results from TCRdb running MiXCR on the 5' RACE reads. The table includes 600,000 or so distinct CDR3 sequences, about 28% detected once.

The clonotype was recovered from a woman aged 80 or over in good health. The chain employs TRBV5-6 and TRBJ1-2, with 9 bases fitting TRBD1. Input material: blood. Here the CDR3 DNA reads TGTGCCAGCAGCTTGGGGGGACAGGGACACTATGGCTACACCTTC. This codes for CASSLGGQGHYGYTF.